The entry below gives a single TCR beta chain sequence along with its context. The antigen is not known. V was pared by 7 bases and J by 9 bases, with 6 bases of the junction left unmatched. The CDR3 has 13 amino acids. Germline V gives CDR1 SGHRS, CDR2 YFSETQ. Enrolled patients, whose metastatic non-small-cell lung cancer was chemo-refractory, received focal radiation plus CTLA-4 blockade with ipilimumab. The data were obtained in a study of radiotherapy plus CTLA-4 blockade in lung cancer. In the study overall: Of the patients, around 17% showed objective responses and roughly 30% attained disease control. Notes on the study in general: Peripheral blood showed expansion of tumor-derived TCR clones after radiotherapy and ipilimumab.

TCRdb's copy holds only in-frame clones and misses some; the assay was immunoSEQ multiplex PCR. The sample shows around 55,000 clones, approximately 80% of them seen only once. The V gene is TRBV5-1, the J gene TRBJ2-1; 11 nucleotides align to TRBD1. Specimen: peripheral blood, collected from a patient treated with radiotherapy plus ipilimumab. The origin of this receptor is a human donor with non-small cell lung cancer whose response to radiotherapy plus ipilimumab could not be evaluated. As DNA, the CDR3 is TGCGCCAGCTCCGGACAGGGGGCCTTTGAGCAGTTCTTC. This sequence encodes CASSGQGAFEQFF.